Listed below are T cell receptor beta chains from one sample, sequenced in a study of T cells in Graves' hyperthyroidism and ophthalmopathy. TCRdb passed the multiplex PCR reads through MiXCR, listing each CDR3 protein once. Of around 380,000 distinct CDR3 sequences detected, 13% appear once; the ten largest clones hold around 21%. Material for sequencing was blood. The receptors were sampled from a man aged 25-40 years with Graves' hyperthyroidism that later progressed to Graves' ophthalmopathy. The CDR3 runs from the conserved cysteine through the conserved F or W. D genes are given only for firm matches. Only part of the rows carry a size: once, few, many, or a class if the clone is expanded.

v_gene: TRBV4-1
d_gene: NA
abundance: NA
j_gene: TRBJ2-3
CDR3aa: CASSRDGETQYF
CDR3nt: TGCGCCAGCAGCCGCGACGGGGAGACGCAGTATTTT

v_gene: TRBV7-2
d_gene: NA
abundance: many
j_gene: TRBJ2-3
CDR3aa: CASSLSGGPDTQYF
CDR3nt: TGTGCCAGCAGCTTAAGTGGGGGCCCAGATACGCAGTATTTT

v_gene: TRBV12-3/TRBV12-4
d_gene: NA
abundance: many
j_gene: TRBJ1-6
CDR3aa: CASSDRLDSPLHF
CDR3nt: TGTGCCAGCAGCGACAGGTTAGATTCACCCCTCCACTTT

v_gene: TRBV5-1
d_gene: TRBD2
abundance: once
j_gene: TRBJ2-5
CDR3aa: CASSSGLDQETQYF
CDR3nt: TGCGCCAGCAGCTCCGGACTAGATCAAGAGACCCAGTACTTC

v_gene: TRBV10-3
d_gene: NA
abundance: NA
j_gene: TRBJ2-5
CDR3aa: CAISGQVPSETQYF
CDR3nt: TGTGCCATCAGTGGGCAGGTTCCGTCGGAGACCCAGTACTTC

v_gene: TRBV5-5
d_gene: TRBD1
abundance: NA
j_gene: TRBJ2-4
CDR3aa: CASSPGQGGAKNIQYF
CDR3nt: TGTGCCAGCAGCCCGGGACAGGGGGGGGCCAAAAACATTCAGTACTTC

v_gene: TRBV2
d_gene: NA
abundance: many
j_gene: TRBJ2-5
CDR3aa: CASSFLGVETQYF
CDR3nt: TGTGCCAGCAGTTTCTTAGGCGTAGAGACCCAGTACTTC

v_gene: TRBV28
d_gene: NA
abundance: many
j_gene: TRBJ2-2
CDR3aa: CASRNRNTGELFF
CDR3nt: TGTGCCAGCAGAAACAGGAACACCGGGGAGCTGTTTTTT

v_gene: TRBV6-1
d_gene: NA
abundance: many
j_gene: TRBJ2-7
CDR3aa: CASRKLGDPYEQYF
CDR3nt: TGTGCCAGCAGGAAATTGGGGGATCCCTACGAGCAGTACTTC

v_gene: TRBV3-1
d_gene: TRBD1
abundance: few
j_gene: TRBJ1-4
CDR3aa: CASSPRTGPTIATNEKLFF
CDR3nt: TGTGCCAGCAGCCCTAGGACAGGGCCGACGATTGCAACTAATGAAAAACTGTTTTTT

v_gene: TRBV12-3/TRBV12-4
d_gene: NA
abundance: NA
j_gene: TRBJ1-3
CDR3aa: CAGSLSTQLNTIYF
CDR3nt: TGTGCCGGCAGTTTATCGACCCAGCTAAACACCATATATTTT

v_gene: TRBV12-3/TRBV12-4
d_gene: TRBD1
abundance: many
j_gene: TRBJ1-6
CDR3aa: CASRRRDSYNSPLHF
CDR3nt: TGTGCCAGCAGACGTAGGGACAGCTATAATTCACCCCTCCACTTT

v_gene: TRBV6-1
d_gene: NA
abundance: many
j_gene: TRBJ1-1
CDR3aa: CASTLQIRDTEAFF
CDR3nt: TGTGCCAGCACCCTCCAAATCCGCGACACTGAAGCTTTCTTT

v_gene: TRBV28
d_gene: NA
abundance: many
j_gene: TRBJ2-7
CDR3aa: CASGESSYEQYF
CDR3nt: TGTGCCAGTGGGGAGAGCTCCTACGAGCAGTACTTC

v_gene: TRBV2
d_gene: TRBD2
abundance: NA
j_gene: TRBJ2-7
CDR3aa: CATSTSGAPYEQYF
CDR3nt: TGTGCCACCTCGACTAGCGGAGCCCCCTACGAGCAGTACTTC

v_gene: TRBV10-2
d_gene: NA
abundance: many
j_gene: TRBJ2-7
CDR3aa: CASSENPAGSGYEQYF
CDR3nt: TGCGCCAGCAGTGAGAACCCAGCAGGGTCGGGCTACGAGCAGTACTTC

v_gene: TRBV5-6
d_gene: TRBD1
abundance: NA
j_gene: TRBJ2-4
CDR3aa: CASSFGQVKNIQYF
CDR3nt: TGTGCCAGCAGCTTCGGACAGGTGAAAAACATTCAGTACTTC

v_gene: TRBV2
d_gene: TRBD1
abundance: many
j_gene: TRBJ1-6
CDR3aa: CASSADRASYNSPLHF
CDR3nt: TGTGCCAGCAGTGCGGACAGGGCATCCTATAATTCACCCCTCCACTTT

v_gene: TRBV7-6
d_gene: NA
abundance: few
j_gene: TRBJ2-5
CDR3aa: CASSSKPGQQETQYF
CDR3nt: TGTGCCAGCAGCTCAAAACCGGGACAACAAGAGACCCAGTACTTC

v_gene: TRBV5-6
d_gene: NA
abundance: once
j_gene: TRBJ1-5
CDR3aa: CASSLQGRVSNQPQHF
CDR3nt: TGTGCCAGCAGCTTACAGGGAAGAGTTAGCAATCAGCCCCAGCATTTT

v_gene: TRBV29-1
d_gene: NA
abundance: NA
j_gene: TRBJ2-1
CDR3aa: CSVDGGSSYNEQFF
CDR3nt: TGCAGCGTTGATGGGGGCAGCTCCTACAATGAGCAGTTCTTC

v_gene: TRBV5-1
d_gene: TRBD1
abundance: NA
j_gene: TRBJ2-3
CDR3aa: CASEGTGLTDTQYF
CDR3nt: TGCGCCAGCGAGGGGACAGGGCTCACAGATACGCAGTATTTT

v_gene: TRBV14
d_gene: TRBD1
abundance: NA
j_gene: TRBJ2-2
CDR3aa: CASSHLTGVSTGELFF
CDR3nt: TGTGCCAGCAGCCACCTGACAGGGGTCAGCACCGGGGAGCTGTTTTTT

v_gene: TRBV18
d_gene: TRBD1
abundance: NA
j_gene: TRBJ1-4
CDR3aa: CASSRRDRNNEKLFF
CDR3nt: TGTGCCAGCTCAAGACGGGACAGAAATAATGAAAAACTGTTTTTT

v_gene: TRBV15
d_gene: NA
abundance: few
j_gene: TRBJ1-6
CDR3aa: CATSRLGLGGGSPLHF
CDR3nt: TGTGCCACCAGCAGGTTGGGGCTGGGAGGAGGTTCACCCCTCCACTTT

v_gene: TRBV20-1
d_gene: NA
abundance: few
j_gene: TRBJ1-2
CDR3aa: CSARVSRNYGYTF
CDR3nt: TGCAGTGCTAGAGTTTCGAGGAACTATGGCTACACCTTC

v_gene: TRBV20-1
d_gene: TRBD2
abundance: many
j_gene: TRBJ2-7
CDR3aa: CSARGLAGAYEQYF
CDR3nt: TGCAGTGCTAGAGGGCTAGCGGGGGCCTACGAGCAGTACTTC

v_gene: TRBV6-1
d_gene: TRBD1
abundance: many
j_gene: TRBJ1-2
CDR3aa: CATIVNPTGFHGYTF
CDR3nt: TGTGCCACCATCGTTAACCCGACAGGGTTCCATGGCTACACCTTC

v_gene: TRBV5-1
d_gene: NA
abundance: NA
j_gene: TRBJ2-1
CDR3aa: CASSLTVLNYNEQFF
CDR3nt: TGCGCCAGCAGCTTGACAGTCCTAAACTACAATGAGCAGTTCTTC

v_gene: TRBV4-3
d_gene: NA
abundance: NA
j_gene: TRBJ1-3
CDR3aa: CASSLGTGERNTIYF
CDR3nt: TGCGCCAGCAGCCTCGGGACCGGGGAGAGAAACACCATATATTTT

v_gene: TRBV20-1
d_gene: NA
abundance: NA
j_gene: TRBJ1-2
CDR3aa: CSARGANTRYGYTF
CDR3nt: TGCAGTGCTAGAGGTGCAAATACGCGCTATGGCTACACCTTC

v_gene: TRBV12-3/TRBV12-4
d_gene: NA
abundance: few
j_gene: TRBJ1-6
CDR3aa: CASKQGDNSPLHF
CDR3nt: TGTGCCAGCAAACAAGGGGATAATTCACCCCTCCACTTT

v_gene: TRBV3-1
d_gene: TRBD1
abundance: few
j_gene: TRBJ1-3
CDR3aa: CASSQDGNRGTGNTIYF
CDR3nt: TGTGCCAGCAGCCAAGATGGAAACAGGGGGACTGGAAACACCATATATTTT

v_gene: TRBV7-8
d_gene: NA
abundance: many
j_gene: TRBJ1-1
CDR3aa: CASSFFSPGNMNTEAFF
CDR3nt: TGTGCCAGCAGCTTTTTTAGTCCGGGGAACATGAACACTGAAGCTTTCTTT

v_gene: TRBV12-3/TRBV12-4
d_gene: TRBD1
abundance: many
j_gene: TRBJ2-7
CDR3aa: CASTQGDAYEQYF
CDR3nt: TGTGCCAGCACCCAGGGGGACGCCTACGAGCAGTACTTC

v_gene: TRBV11-2
d_gene: NA
abundance: many
j_gene: TRBJ2-4
CDR3aa: CASSLEAAGGKNIQYF
CDR3nt: TGTGCCAGCAGCTTAGAAGCGGCCGGGGGCAAAAACATTCAGTACTTC

v_gene: TRBV7-3
d_gene: NA
abundance: many
j_gene: TRBJ2-4
CDR3aa: CASSSGEDIQYF
CDR3nt: TGTGCCAGCAGCTCAGGGGAGGACATTCAGTACTTC

v_gene: TRBV20-1
d_gene: NA
abundance: few
j_gene: TRBJ1-6
CDR3aa: CSARDLGQFHNSPLHF
CDR3nt: TGCAGTGCTAGAGATTTAGGACAGTTTCACAATTCACCCCTCCACTTT

v_gene: TRBV6-5
d_gene: TRBD1
abundance: NA
j_gene: TRBJ1-2
CDR3aa: CASSSQGGGGYTF
CDR3nt: TGTGCCAGCAGTTCTCAGGGGGGAGGAGGCTACACCTTC

v_gene: TRBV5-4
d_gene: TRBD1
abundance: NA
j_gene: TRBJ2-5
CDR3aa: CASSLETGAHQETQYF
CDR3nt: TGTGCCAGCAGCTTGGAGACAGGGGCACACCAAGAGACCCAGTACTTC